These 31 T cell receptor beta chains were sequenced from one sample in a study of Ad26.COV2.S vaccination and SARS-CoV-2 variants. The data were produced by immunoSEQ multiplex PCR, yet TCRdb's version contains in-frame clones alone and is incomplete. The profile shows 250,000 or so clones, around 90% of them singletons. The treatment: roughly 19 received Ad26.COV2.S at low or high dose, single or two shots; about 5 received placebo; per-sample allocation not given. Sampling occurred on day 63 after the first vaccine or placebo injection. Material: peripheral blood, obtained in a trial of Ad26.COV2.S vaccine versus placebo. Source of these receptors: a person between 18 and 60 years old who received the Ad26.COV2.S COVID-19 vaccine or a placebo.

The chain uses TRBV7-8 and TRBJ2-5; no clear D gene. This CDR3 spans 16 amino acids. Germline CDR1 SGHVS, CDR2 FQNEAQ. The V gene lost 1 base and the J gene lost 4 bases, with 16 bases spanning the gap. CDR3 sequence reads: CASSLVRWLQRETQYF. CDR3 in DNA: TGTGCCAGCAGCTTAGTTCGTTGGCTTCAGAGAGAGACCCAGTACTTC. Filled out from reference TRBV7-8 and TRBJ2-5, the complete variable domain reads GAGVSQSPRYKVAKRGQDVALRCDPISGHVSLFWYQQALGQGPEFLTYFQNEAQLDKSGLPSDRFFAERPEGSVSTLKIQRTQQEDSAVYLCASSLVRWLQRETQYFGPGTRLLVL.

The rearrangement joins TRBV27 to TRBJ2-3; 7 bases are shared with TRBD1. V was clipped by 0 bases and J by 0 bases; unmatched bases: 6. Germline-derived CDR1 and CDR2 are MNHEY and SMNVEV (reference sequence). The CDR3 covers 17 residues. CDR3: CASSLSPRQGSTDTQYF. The CDR3 nucleotides read TGTGCCAGCAGTTTATCCCCGCGACAGGGAAGCACAGATACGCAGTATTTT.

V gene TRBV11-2 combines with J gene TRBJ2-3, with 9 bases fitting TRBD2. V lost 3 bases and J lost 6; bases outside the gene matches: 7. The CDR3 covers 15 residues. Germline loops: CDR1 SGHAT, CDR2 FQNNGV. The CDR3 sequence is CASSLTAGGTDTQYF. CDR3 nucleotide sequence: TGTGCCAGCAGCTTGACGGCGGGGGGGACGGATACGCAGTATTTT.

The chain employs TRBV2 and TRBJ2-3; 7 bases fit TRBD2. The germline gives CDR1 SNHLY, CDR2 FYNNEI. CDR3 size: 15 residues. The junction had 5 bases not matched to a gene; V was cut back by 5 bases and J by 0 bases. The CDR3 DNA reads TGTGCCAGCAGTTCCCCCGGGGGGAGCACAGATACGCAGTATTTT. Protein product: CASSSPGGSTDTQYF.

This rearrangement joins TRBV4-3 to TRBJ2-2, with no clear D. CDR3 length: 17 residues. CDR1 and CDR2 (germline): LGHNA, YSLEER. Trimming removed 3 bases at V and 2 bases at J, with 16 bases between. The CDR3 here is CASSQIGWVDNTGELFF. CDR3 DNA: TGCGCCAGCAGCCAGATCGGCTGGGTTGACAACACCGGGGAGCTGTTTTTT.

This clone was picked up a small number of times. The rearrangement links TRBV19 to TRBJ2-4; D call uncertain. The CDR3 is 13 residues long. In germline, CDR1 is LNHDA, CDR2 SQIVND (reference sequence). With 3 bases removed from V and 8 bases from J, the gap between germline ends came to 11 bases. This CDR3 is CASSIGLMDIQYF. The CDR3, as DNA: TGTGCCAGTAGTATCGGGCTCATGGACATTCAGTACTTC. The whole variable domain, remainder taken from reference TRBV19 and TRBJ2-4, is DGGITQSPKYLFRKEGQNVTLSCEQNLNHDAMYWYRQDPGQGLRLIYYSQIVNDFQKGDIAEGYSVSREKKESFPLTVTSAQKNPTAFYLCASSIGLMDIQYFGAGTRLSVL.

V gene TRBV6-1 combines with J gene TRBJ1-5, with 9 bases fitting TRBD1. The germline V gene has CDR1 MNHNS and CDR2 SASEGT. After removal of 5 bases from V and 7 bases from J, the junction contained 9 bases not matched to a gene. The CDR3 covers 15 residues. The CDR3 is CASSPGQGMGQPQHF. The CDR3 DNA reads TGTGCCAGCAGTCCGGGACAGGGAATGGGGCAGCCCCAGCATTTT.

This clone was observed at least ten times. The rearrangement links TRBV10-3 to TRBJ1-6; TRBD1 might be the D (6 bases). V was trimmed by 4 bases and J by 7 bases, leaving 20 bases between them. Germline V gene sequence: CDR1 ENHRY, CDR2 SYGVKD. The CDR3 loop spans 17 amino acids. The CDR3 here is CAISGSPLRGRNSPLHF. Here the CDR3 DNA reads TGTGCCATCAGTGGGTCACCCCTCAGGGGCCGGAATTCACCCCTCCACTTT.

The genes are TRBV28 and TRBJ1-1; 9 nucleotides line up with TRBD1. Germline-derived CDR1 and CDR2 are MDHEN and SYDVKM. The CDR3 is 14 residues long. J gave up 8 bases and V 4 bases, and 8 bases lay outside the gene matches. In DNA, the CDR3 is TGTGCCAGCAGTTCACAGGGGGCGCGGCCCGAAGCTTTCTTT. Its protein product is CASSSQGARPEAFF.

The chain links TRBV9 to TRBJ1-6; D uncertain. This CDR3 is 16 amino acids long. V shed 3 bases and J shed 0 bases, with 10 bases lying between them. The germline CDR1 and CDR2 sequences are SGDLS and YYNGEE. The CDR3 loop is CASSGLGSSYNSPLHF. Here the CDR3 DNA reads TGTGCCAGCAGCGGGCTCGGGAGCTCCTATAATTCACCCCTCCACTTT.

The table lists this clone with a few counts. The gene calls are TRBV6-6 and TRBJ2-7; 8 bases are a match to TRBD2. CDR1 MNHNY and CDR2 SVGAGI come from the germline V gene (reference sequence). Trimming removed 6 bases from V and 5 bases from J; junction bases left unmatched: 9. The CDR3 runs to 14 residues. In DNA form, the CDR3 reads TGTGCCAGCAGCTTCGGTCGGGGGGGCGACGAGCAGTACGTC. This encodes CASSFGRGGDEQYV.

This chain joins TRBV9 and TRBJ1-6; D is unclear. Germline V lookup: CDR1 SGDLS, CDR2 YYNGEE. V shed 3 bases and J shed 11 bases, with 9 bases lying between them. This CDR3 region has 12 residues. The CDR3 reads CASSEGATPLHF. As DNA, the CDR3 is TGTGCCAGCAGCGAGGGAGCAACACCCCTCCACTTT. Variable domain in full (rest from reference TRBV9 and TRBJ1-6): DSGVTQTPKHLITATGQRVTLRCSPRSGDLSVYWYQQSLDQGLQFLIQYYNGEERAKGNILERFSAQQFPDLHSELNLSSLELGDSALYFCASSEGATPLHFGNGTRLTVT.

CDR3 in DNA: TGTGCCAGCAGCGTCGGAGAAGAGCTAATGGTCTACGAGCAGTACTTC. This translates into CASSVGEELMVYEQYF. This sequence joins TRBV9 and TRBJ2-7; D ambiguous. Trimming took off 2 bases at V and 3 bases at J, with 18 bases between the two ends. CDR1 is SGDLS and CDR2 is YYNGEE in the germline V gene. The CDR3 covers 16 residues.

J is TRBJ2-3 and V is TRBV6-2 or TRBV6-3, with unresolved D. Germline V gives CDR1 MNHEY, CDR2 SVGEGT. There are 12 residues in the CDR3. Trimming cost V 2 bases and J 9 bases, with 9 bases left between them. The CDR3 bases are TGTGCCAGCAGTTACGGGCATCGAACGCAGTATTTT. Protein sequence: CASSYGHRTQYF.

This clone came up once. V is TRBV5-1 and J is TRBJ2-2, with 11 positions matching TRBD1. The CDR3 has 16 amino acids. CDR1 and CDR2 from the germline V gene are SGHRS and YFSETQ. The V gene end was trimmed by 4 bases and the J gene end by 5 bases; junction bases not matched to a gene: 7. This chain's CDR3 is CASSREDRGRTGELFF. The CDR3 coding sequence is TGCGCCAGCAGCCGAGAGGACAGGGGGCGGACCGGGGAGCTGTTTTTT.

The CDR3 sequence is CASSVGSGNTEAFF. CDR3 bases: TGTGCCAGCAGCGTAGGGTCAGGGAACACTGAAGCTTTCTTT. The V gene is TRBV9, the J gene TRBJ1-1, with D unclear. CDR1 is SGDLS and CDR2 is YYNGEE in the germline V gene. The ends were cut back, 0 bases at V and 1 base at J, with 7 bases in the middle. The CDR3 sequence is 14 residues long.

The V call is TRBV7-8, the J call TRBJ2-1; TRBD2 agrees at 10 bases. Germline V gives CDR1 SGHVS, CDR2 FQNEAQ. The CDR3 has 18 residues. V was pared by 5 bases and J by 7 bases, with 17 bases of the junction left unmatched. The CDR3 DNA reads as TGTGCCAGCAGCCTTGGGGCTAGCGGGGGCCACCGAACAAATGAGCAGTTCTTC. It translates to CASSLGASGGHRTNEQFF.

In DNA form, the CDR3 reads TGTGCCAGCAGCCAAAGCGGGGGCCCAATCGATACGCAGTATTTT. Amino acids: CASSQSGGPIDTQYF. This chain joins TRBV27 and TRBJ2-3, with 8 nucleotides matching TRBD2. Germline trimming cut 6 bases from V and 6 bases from J; bases unmatched to any gene: 11. CDR3 size: 15 residues. The germline V gene encodes CDR1 MNHEY and CDR2 SMNVEV (reference sequence).

This chain uses TRBV16 with TRBJ1-2, with D possibly matching TRBD1 (5 bases). The germline gives CDR1 KGHSY, CDR2 FQNENV. The CDR3 totals 15 residues. V gave up 0 bases and J gave up 7 bases, with 15 bases separating them. The CDR3 coding sequence is TGTGCCAGCAGCCAATCGGGAGAGGGGTTCGGTGGCTACACCTTC. Its protein product is CASSQSGEGFGGYTF.

This clone was seen once. The V and J genes are TRBV30 and TRBJ1-1, with a tentative D call TRBD1 (5 bases). Trimming stripped 3 bases from V and 4 bases from J, with 18 bases between. The germline V gene has CDR1 GTSNPN and CDR2 SVGIG (reference sequence). CDR3 length equals 15 residues. The chain's CDR3 is CAWRPGSGGGTEAFF. CDR3 DNA sequence: TGTGCCTGGAGACCCGGGTCGGGGGGAGGCACTGAAGCTTTCTTT.

This clone has only a few counts. J is TRBJ1-1 and V is TRBV6-1; D is uncertain. Looked up from germline, CDR1 is MNHNS and CDR2 is SASEGT. The CDR3 contains 14 residues. V was pared by 2 bases and J by 6 bases, with 13 bases between. This CDR3 is CASSELGGRAEAFF. The CDR3 coding sequence is TGTGCCAGCAGTGAATTGGGAGGGCGGGCTGAAGCTTTCTTT.

V usage is TRBV3-1 (or the pseudogene TRBV3-2) and J usage is TRBJ2-7, with 7 positions matching TRBD1. The CDR3 is 15 amino acids. From germline, CDR1 is LGHDT and CDR2 YNNKEL (reference sequence). V shed 1 base and J 5 bases; nucleotides not matched to a gene: 8. The CDR3 is CASSQGAGGRNEQYF. The CDR3 coding sequence is TGTGCCAGCAGCCAAGGGGCAGGGGGTAGGAACGAGCAGTACTTC.

This clone was seen only once. This sample includes further DNA sequences coding for the same CDR3. J is TRBJ1-5 and V is TRBV15; D unresolved. This CDR3 spans 13 amino acids. Germline V gives CDR1 LNHNV, CDR2 YYDKDF (reference sequence). V lost 3 bases and J lost 3, with 6 bases in between. CDR3 sequence: CATSRQLNQPQHF. The DNA for the CDR3 is TGTGCCACCAGCAGGCAGCTCAATCAGCCCCAGCATTTT.

The chain couples TRBV18 to TRBJ2-5; no definite D call. Per the germline V gene, CDR1 is KGHSH and CDR2 is LQKENI. CDR3 size: 13 residues. Trimming left V 5 bases short and J 5 bases short, with 12 bases between. CDR3 amino acids: CASSGTRSETQYF. DNA for the CDR3: TGTGCCAGCTCAGGCACGCGGAGCGAGACCCAGTACTTC. Variable domain in full (rest from reference TRBV18 and TRBJ2-5): NAGVMQNPRHLVRRRGQEARLRCSPMKGHSHVYWYRQLPEEGLKFMVYLQKENIIDESGMPKERFSAEFPKEGPSILRIQQVVRGDSAAYFCASSGTRSETQYFGPGTRLLVL.

The chain recombines TRBV24-1 with TRBJ2-2; 10 positions match TRBD2. The germline V gene encodes CDR1 KGHDR and CDR2 SFDVKD. CDR3 length: 17 residues. V was clipped by 0 bases and J by 2 bases; unmatched bases: 2. The CDR3 DNA sequence: TGTGCCACCAGTGATTTGCGGACTAGCGGAAACACCGGGGAGCTGTTTTTT. Encoded protein: CATSDLRTSGNTGELFF.

This clone was detected only once. CDR3 sequence: CASSYIQRNEKLFF. The CDR3 nucleotides read TGTGCCAGCAGTTACATCCAGCGCAATGAAAAACTGTTTTTT. V usage is TRBV6-2 or TRBV6-3 and J usage is TRBJ1-4; D is unclear. This CDR3 contains 14 residues. CDR1 is MNHEY, CDR2 SVGEGT, per germline. Trimming removed 2 bases at V and 5 bases at J, with 9 bases between.

V and J are TRBV2 and TRBJ2-1, with TRBD1 as a possible D gene (5 bases). The CDR3 sequence is 14 residues long. Per the germline V gene, CDR1 is SNHLY and CDR2 is FYNNEI. The ends were cut back, 8 bases at V and 6 bases at J, with 17 bases in the middle. CDR3 sequence: CASGRGGLGNEQFF. The CDR3 DNA is TGTGCCAGCGGTAGGGGTGGGCTGGGCAATGAGCAGTTCTTC.

The rearrangement joins TRBV5-1 to TRBJ2-3; maybe TRBD2 (6 bases). CDR1 SGHRS and CDR2 YFSETQ come from the germline V gene. Deletions cut 4 bases from V and 0 bases from J, with 9 bases between. The CDR3 runs to 14 residues. The CDR3 protein is CASSTGTSTDTQYF. CDR3 nucleotides: TGCGCCAGCAGCACCGGGACTAGCACAGATACGCAGTATTTT.

This clone was seen only once. This chain uses TRBV21-1 with TRBJ2-1; the D segment call TRBD1 is taken from the table without a DNA check. TRBV21-1 is described as a pseudogene. This CDR3 is 14 amino acids long. The CDR3 region has the DNA TGTGCTAGCAGCCCCAAAAAAGGGGACAATGAGCAGTTCTTC. Protein sequence: CASSPKKGDNEQFF.

This chain uses TRBV4-3 with TRBJ2-5; 8 nucleotides align to TRBD2. V shed 0 bases, J shed 5 bases, and the junction held 8 bases outside the gene matches. The germline V gene has CDR1 LGHNA and CDR2 YSLEER. CDR3 length: 16 residues. The CDR3 sequence is CASSQDKAAGVETQYF. In DNA form, the CDR3 reads TGCGCCAGCAGCCAAGATAAAGCAGCGGGAGTGGAGACCCAGTACTTC.

This chain connects TRBV4-3 to TRBJ2-3; D is undetermined. This CDR3 contains 13 residues. CDR1 is LGHNA and CDR2 is YSLEER in the germline V gene. Trimming left V 1 base short and J 4 bases short, with 6 bases between. As DNA, the CDR3 is TGCGCCAGCAGCCAAGGCCCTGCAGATACGCAGTATTTT. Its protein is CASSQGPADTQYF.